This TCR beta chain is from a study of human T cells and chemical hapten exposure. Study as a whole: While the approximately 23-week study was under way, patients received diphenylcyclopropenone on the scalp every week.

Documented time point: pre-sensitization, week 0. As for treatment: therapeutic diphenylcyclopropenone sensitization with weekly scalp DPC. Those who donated were patients with alopecia, 18 to 70 years of age, and suitable for DPC. This clonotype was counted a few times. One entry per CDR3 protein, called by TCRdb with MiXCR from the RACE reads. Here the sample spans roughly 38,000 distinct CDR3 sequences, around 11% being singletons. The sequencing here drew on whole blood, taken in connection with sensitization to the hapten diphenylcyclopropenone (DPC). This clonotype was obtained from a woman in her thirties with alopecia areata. Some clones in this sample may be carry-over from other donors' samples.

CDR3 loop: CASSSHPGTGVGYTF. CDR3 nucleotide sequence: TGTGCCAGCAGCTCCCACCCCGGGACAGGGGTAGGCTACACCTTC. The V and J genes are TRBV7-2 and TRBJ1-2; the match to TRBD1 covers 10 bases. The germline gives CDR1 SGHTA, CDR2 FQGNSA. The CDR3 is 15 amino acids. The ends lost 4 bases at V and 8 bases at J; junction bases unmatched: 10.